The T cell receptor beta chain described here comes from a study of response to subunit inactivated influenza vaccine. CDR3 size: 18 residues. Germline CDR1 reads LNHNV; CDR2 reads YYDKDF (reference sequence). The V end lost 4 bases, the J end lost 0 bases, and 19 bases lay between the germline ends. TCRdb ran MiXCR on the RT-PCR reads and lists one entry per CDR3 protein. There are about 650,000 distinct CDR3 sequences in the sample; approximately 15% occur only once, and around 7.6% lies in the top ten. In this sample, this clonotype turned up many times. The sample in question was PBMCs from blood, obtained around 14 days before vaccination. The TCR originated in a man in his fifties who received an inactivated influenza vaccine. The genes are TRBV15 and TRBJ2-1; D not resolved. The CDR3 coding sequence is TGTGCCACCAGCACCCCAGTGGTGTCGATAGTCTCCTACAATGAGCAGTTCTTC. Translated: CATSTPVVSIVSYNEQFF.